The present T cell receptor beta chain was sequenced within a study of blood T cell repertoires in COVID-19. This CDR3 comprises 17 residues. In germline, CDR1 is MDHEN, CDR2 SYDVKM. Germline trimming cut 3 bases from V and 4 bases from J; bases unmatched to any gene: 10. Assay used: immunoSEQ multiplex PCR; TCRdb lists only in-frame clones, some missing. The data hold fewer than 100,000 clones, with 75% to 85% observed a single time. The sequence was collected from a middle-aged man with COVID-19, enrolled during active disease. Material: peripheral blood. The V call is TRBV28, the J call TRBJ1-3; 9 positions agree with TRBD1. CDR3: CASSLLSYRGQGNTIYF. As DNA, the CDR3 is TGTGCCAGCAGTTTGTTATCGTACAGGGGGCAAGGAAACACCATATATTTT.